This T cell receptor beta chain comes out of a study of regulatory T cells in long-lasting Graves disease. Per germline, CDR1 SGHDN and CDR2 FVKESK. V lost 1 base and J 6 bases, leaving 10 bases between the germline ends. The CDR3 runs to 13 residues. Time point: newly diagnosed GD, antithyroid drugs for less than 3 months. Isolated PBMC RNA provided the starting material for the TCR library. Libraries of TCR beta came from iRepertoire HTBI primers plus Arm-PCR of CDR3 regions. MiXCR was run by TCRdb on the multiplex PCR reads, yielding one entry per CDR3 protein. The sample shows 450,000 to 700,000 distinct CDR3 sequences, less than 15% of them seen only once. This sample also appeared in a second study, on T cells in Graves' hyperthyroidism and ophthalmopathy.

This receptor was taken from a man aged 25-40 years with Graves disease. The material sequenced was peripheral blood mononuclear cells (PBMCs), taken at new diagnosis, from a patient treated with antithyroid drugs. V gene TRBV14 combines with J gene TRBJ2-7; weak D call: TRBD2 (5 bases). CDR3 sequence: CASSQVEGAEQYF. In nucleotides, the CDR3 is TGTGCCAGCAGCCAAGTCGAGGGTGCCGAGCAGTACTTC.